A selection of T cell receptor beta chains follows, all from one sample in a study of CD8+ T cells in alopecia areata. The table came from immunoSEQ multiplex PCR; TCRdb's copy has only in-frame clones and leaves some out. The sample yields some 110,000 clones, under 40% seen once. Sequencing input: CD4+ T cells sorted from blood. Receptor source: a human donor with alopecia areata. The CDR3 runs from the conserved cysteine through the conserved F or W. A D gene is named only where the DNA matches it firmly. Rows give clone size only sometimes, using once, few, many, or a class for an expanded clone.

NA	TRBJ1-1	NA	TRBV2	CASSETAPTEAFF	TGTGCCAGCAGTGAGACAGCCCCCACTGAAGCTTTCTTT
NA	TRBJ2-5	NA	TRBV5-1	CASSQATETQYF	TGCGCCAGCAGCCAAGCTACAGAGACCCAGTACTTC
few	TRBJ2-1	TRBD2	TRBV29-1	CSVTTSLAGGNNEQFF	TGCAGCGTTACGACTTCTCTAGCGGGGGGAAACAATGAGCAGTTCTTC
few	TRBJ2-2	NA	TRBV29-1	CSVVPGLNTGELFF	TGCAGCGTTGTTCCTGGGTTAAACACCGGGGAGCTGTTTTTT
NA	TRBJ1-1	NA	TRBV30	CAWSRGRMNTEAFF	TGTGCCTGGAGTAGGGGCAGGATGAACACTGAAGCTTTCTTT
NA	TRBJ1-5	NA	TRBV2	CASSPNDNQPQHF	TGTGCCAGCAGTCCCAACGACAATCAGCCCCAGCATTTT
NA	TRBJ2-5	TRBD1	TRBV14	CASSQLDRQETQYF	TGTGCCAGCAGCCAATTGGACAGGCAAGAGACCCAGTACTTC
NA	TRBJ1-2	NA	TRBV29-1	CSVQWGANYGYTF	TGCAGCGTTCAATGGGGGGCTAACTATGGCTACACCTTC
once	TRBJ2-5	NA	TRBV4-3	CASSQAAGRAGEAQYF	TGCGCCAGCAGCCAAGCGGCTGGCAGGGCCGGGGAGGCCCAGTACTTC
few	TRBJ1-1	NA	TRBV5-1	CASSQTGANEAFF	TGCGCCAGCAGCCAGACAGGCGCCAATGAAGCTTTCTTT
NA	TRBJ2-4	NA	TRBV6-5	CASSRNSQAKNIQYF	TGTGCCAGCAGTCGGAATTCCCAAGCCAAAAACATTCAGTACTTC
few	TRBJ1-2	NA	TRBV7-2	CASSRLGEPNGYTF	TGTGCCAGCAGCCGACTGGGGGAGCCCAATGGCTACACCTTC
NA	TRBJ1-1	NA	TRBV30	CAWDAGFNTEAFF	TGTGCCTGGGACGCGGGGTTCAACACTGAAGCTTTCTTT
NA	TRBJ2-1	NA	TRBV7-9	CASTPGQGLDEQFF	TGTGCCAGCACACCGGGACAAGGGCTTGATGAGCAGTTCTTC
NA	TRBJ2-5	NA	TRBV27	CASSSTGPSHIQETQYF	TGTGCCAGCAGTTCCACAGGTCCCTCTCACATCCAAGAGACCCAGTACTTC
NA	TRBJ2-5	NA	TRBV5-1	CASSLGGQQETQYF	TGCGCCAGCAGCTTGGGGGGACAACAAGAGACCCAGTACTTC
few	TRBJ1-5	NA	TRBV28	CASSLLERQHF	TGTGCCAGCAGTTTATTAGAACGGCAGCATTTT
once	TRBJ2-7	TRBD2	TRBV7-2	CASRTSGAYEQYF	TGTGCCAGCAGAACTAGCGGAGCCTACGAGCAGTACTTC
NA	TRBJ1-1	NA	TRBV30	CAWSTGPPINEAFF	TGTGCCTGGAGTACAGGACCTCCGATCAATGAAGCTTTCTTT
NA	TRBJ1-2	NA	TRBV29-1	CSVEEEQGWVYGYTF	TGCAGCGTTGAAGAAGAGCAGGGTTGGGTCTATGGCTACACCTTC
medium-sized	TRBJ1-1	NA	TRBV7-9	CASSLATGPNTEAFF	TGTGCCAGCAGCTTGGCGACAGGCCCGAACACTGAAGCTTTCTTT
few	TRBJ2-2	NA	TRBV5-1	CASSQGRFTGELFF	TGCGCCAGCAGCCAGGGACGGTTCACCGGGGAGCTGTTTTTT
NA	TRBJ2-3	NA	TRBV29-1	CSSTPHHQDTQYF	TGCAGCTCAACCCCCCACCACCAAGATACGCAGTATTTT
NA	TRBJ2-7	NA	TRBV5-1	CASSLLGEQYF	TGCGCCAGCAGCTTGTTAGGCGAGCAGTACTTC
NA	TRBJ2-7	TRBD1	TRBV7-2	CASSDRGTGGEQYF	TGTGCCAGCAGCGACAGGGGAACCGGTGGGGAGCAGTACTTC
NA	TRBJ2-1	TRBD2	TRBV5-1	CASSLPTSGRAGEQFF	TGCGCCAGCAGCTTGCCCACTAGCGGGAGGGCAGGTGAGCAGTTCTTC
NA	TRBJ1-6	TRBD1	TRBV4-3	CASSPHGTGASPLHF	TGCGCCAGCAGCCCTCACGGGACAGGGGCTTCACCCCTCCACTTT
NA	TRBJ2-3	NA	TRBV28	CASSGTSLNTQYF	TGTGCCAGCAGTGGGACCTCGCTAAATACGCAGTATTTT
NA	TRBJ1-1	NA	TRBV13	CASSQTPREAFF	TGTGCCAGCAGCCAGACGCCCCGTGAAGCTTTCTTT
few	TRBJ1-1	NA	TRBV29-1	CSVGTHTEAFF	TGCAGCGTTGGAACTCACACTGAAGCTTTCTTT
NA	TRBJ1-1	NA	TRBV29-1	CSVDSNPTGTEAFF	TGCAGCGTTGATTCTAACCCTACGGGGACTGAAGCTTTCTTT
few	TRBJ2-7	NA	TRBV7-8	CASSSYTEPYEQYF	TGTGCCAGCAGCTCATACACAGAGCCCTACGAGCAGTACTTC
few	TRBJ2-5	NA	TRBV7-2	CASSFSLAGETQYF	TGTGCCAGCAGCTTTAGCTTAGCCGGAGAGACCCAGTACTTC
NA	TRBJ2-7	NA	TRBV14	CASSQEQWTGEQYF	TGTGCCAGCAGCCAAGAACAGTGGACGGGTGAGCAGTACTTC
NA	TRBJ2-5	NA	TRBV2	CASSDRETQYF	TGTGCCAGCAGTGACAGGGAGACCCAGTACTTC
NA	TRBJ1-3	NA	TRBV19	CASIGTGTIRNTIYF	TGTGCCAGTATCGGGACCGGGACCATACGTAACACCATATATTTT
few	TRBJ1-1	NA	TRBV29-1	CSVGGGHSLNTEAFF	TGCAGCGTTGGGGGTGGCCACAGCCTGAACACTGAAGCTTTCTTT
NA	TRBJ2-7	NA	TRBV4-2	CASSQEFTGNGYEQYF	TGTGCCAGCAGCCAAGAGTTCACAGGGAATGGTTACGAGCAGTACTTC
NA	TRBJ2-7	TRBD1	TRBV2	CATRQGDEQYF	TGTGCCACCCGACAGGGGGACGAGCAGTACTTC
NA	TRBJ2-7	NA	TRBV7-9	CASSNDAYEQYF	TGTGCCAGCAGCAATGATGCCTACGAGCAGTACTTC
few	TRBJ2-3	TRBD1	TRBV29-1	CSVGQGQGVNTQYF	TGCAGCGTTGGCCAAGGACAGGGGGTAAATACGCAGTATTTT
NA	TRBJ2-3	NA	TRBV21-1	CASSKAGMDTQYF	TGTGCCAGCAGCAAAGCGGGGATGGATACGCAGTATTTT
NA	TRBJ2-1	TRBD2	TRBV29-1	CSVATGTSGISEQFF	TGCAGCGTTGCGACCGGGACTAGCGGGATAAGCGAGCAGTTCTTC
few	TRBJ1-4	NA	TRBV14	CASSHARGSGDEKLFF	TGTGCCAGCAGCCACGCGAGAGGGTCGGGGGATGAAAAACTGTTTTTT
NA	TRBJ2-7	NA	TRBV5-8	CASSFSSSYEQYF	TGTGCCAGCAGCTTTTCGAGCTCCTACGAGCAGTACTTC
NA	TRBJ1-1	NA	TRBV29-1	CSVEPNTEAFF	TGCAGCGTTGAACCGAACACTGAAGCTTTCTTT
NA	TRBJ2-2	NA	TRBV7-3	CASSLNGGANTGELFF	TGTGCCAGCAGCTTAAATGGCGGGGCGAACACCGGGGAGCTGTTTTTT